This TCR beta chain originates from a study of T cells in Graves' hyperthyroidism and ophthalmopathy (dated by TCRdb to between 2019 and 2020). Turning to the overall study: Peripheral blood was collected at initial diagnosis, before any treatment. The approximately 100 discovery patients were divided at random into training and test sets in a 7:3 ratio. In addition, the study compared T-cell repertoires in thyroid tissue and in blood from about 6 Graves' hyperthyroidism patients. An independent validation cohort of under 20 hyperthyroidism patients and about 15 patients who later progressed to ophthalmopathy tested prospective prediction of ophthalmopathy. To identify TCR V-J signatures that set the groups apart, the researchers used a discovery cohort of more than 95 patients, made up of around 40 with Graves' ophthalmopathy and 57 with stable Graves' hyperthyroidism. Once sampling was done, hyperthyroidism patients were given methimazole at a starting dose of 30 mg daily, whereas ophthalmopathy patients were given high-dose intravenous methylprednisolone. According to the paper, TCR Vbeta CDR3 sequencing was carried out on over 130 peripheral blood samples, which came from under 50 ophthalmopathy, under 80 hyperthyroidism and about 17 progressor patients.

Study-wide conclusions, independent of this receptor: In validation, the model predicted progression to ophthalmopathy with approximately 71% sensitivity and less than 80% specificity, a median of around six months before onset. Ophthalmopathy was separated from stable hyperthyroidism by a 13 V-J signature model, with approximately 85% sensitivity and approximately 84% specificity obtained in cross-validation and 80%/75% obtained in testing. Sample size was not statistically predetermined, and investigators were not blinded to group allocation. Blood samples also contained most of the expanded thyroid clonotypes (frequency above 0.001), which suggests that blood repertoires may reflect thyroid immune responses.

The CDR3 runs 14 amino acids, cysteine and phenylalanine included. This entry keeps only the CDR3 DNA: 42 bases, framed from base 1. As encoded in the germline V gene (reference sequence), CDR1 is GTSNPN while CDR2 is SVGIG. The junction shows trimming of 4 bases on V and 3 bases on J, plus 16 bases between the germline ends. The TCR beta CDR3 regions were amplified from the RNA transcripts. For the first round of RT-PCR on the TCR CDR3, the HTBI primer set was used together with the Qiagen OneStep RT-PCR kit. Libraries were constructed in a second round of multiplex PCR, after which size selection and purification were performed. Paired-end sequencing of the libraries was performed with 100 bp reads on an Illumina HiSeq2000. The original pipeline was this. SOAPnuke was used to process the raw data, with reads discarded if the reads contained adapters or uncalled bases, had a mean Phred below 15, or lacked an exact constant-primer or identifier match. COPE v1.2.5 was used to merge high-quality paired reads, and clonotypes were defined as unique nucleotide sequences. MiTCR v1.1 was used to align the clonotypes against IMGT TRBV, TRBD and TRBJ reference segments. The analysis was restricted to V-J combinations with a frequency above 0.0001, which together covered 99.2% of the repertoires. The TCS score was defined as F50 (clonal expansion) divided by E x V (chaos), with BLOSUM62-based TCRdist calculated between CDR3 peptides within each V-J. Welch's t-statistics and random forest reduced 450 to 600 V-J features to roughly 13, which were used in a naive Bayes classifier (R e1071). TCRdb reworked the public reads: Q25 trimming with fastp, MiXCR clone assembly, productive beta chains retained. Rows merge per CDR3 protein into single entries with the most common DNA and genes. These V and J calls are TCRdb output, not the study's own analysis. For this sample the table gives hundreds of thousands of distinct CDR3 sequences, of which roughly 17% were detected only once. The ten largest clones represent 3% to 4.5% of the sample.

A patient counted as having stable Graves' hyperthyroidism if no progression to ophthalmopathy occurred over 18 months of follow-up. The hyperthyroidism patients were between 18 and 65 years old and newly diagnosed, with a disease duration of less than 2 months. Exclusion was applied to patients with uncontrolled infections, other autoimmune diseases, pregnancy or lactation. Diagnoses relied on clinical symptoms, serum thyroxine and TRAb, thyroid ultrasound and orbital computed tomography. Ficoll-Paque density gradient centrifugation was used to isolate PBMCs from about 10 ml of fresh peripheral blood. Trizol reagent was used to extract total RNA, and RNA quality was then checked on an Agilent 2100 Bioanalyzer. This clonotype was seen many times. Its antigen is not yet known. Per-base qualities were not stored, and no clone one base away is much larger.

This sequence was found in a woman in her twenties or thirties with Graves' hyperthyroidism. The receptor chain draws on TRBV30 and TRBJ2-7; 6 matching bases give a weak D call of TRBD2. Sequencing used blood. The CDR3 region reads CAWTLRAGFYEQYF. The bases are TGTGCCTGGACCCTAAGAGCGGGCTTCTACGAGCAGTACTTC.